This T cell receptor (beta chain) is drawn from a study of sequential checkpoint blockade in melanoma. The protocol was immunoSEQ multiplex PCR, while the TCRdb copy is restricted to in-frame clones and leaves out a portion. This table holds fewer than 35,000 clones, 77% found once. Sample treatment: randomized to nivolumab then ipilimumab (arm A) or the reverse (arm B). Sorted cells were live CD3+CD8+, lacking CD19 and CD56, from PBMCs. Per germline, CDR1 LNHDA and CDR2 SQIVND (reference sequence). The V gene lost 6 bases and the J gene lost 5 bases, with 13 bases spanning the gap. CDR3 length: 13 amino acids. This clone was seen more than once but under ten times.

The receptor was isolated from a human donor with melanoma. The specimen was CD8+ T cells sorted from blood (inferred from file names), collected from a patient given nivolumab and ipilimumab in sequence. The V call is TRBV19, the J call TRBJ1-2, with D uncertain. CDR3 region: CASSPTAEYGYTF. For the CDR3, the DNA is TGTGCCAGTAGCCCTACGGCGGAATATGGCTACACCTTC.